Shown below are 29 T cell receptor beta chains from a single sample sequenced in a study of T cells in Graves' hyperthyroidism and ophthalmopathy. Amplified TCR beta CDR3 regions came from RNA transcripts. The HTBI primer set drove a first-round RT-PCR of the TCR CDR3. TCRdb itself ran the multiplex PCR reads through MiXCR, one entry per CDR3 protein. The sample includes approximately 420,000 distinct CDR3 sequences, roughly an eighth of them seen just once. The sample taken for sequencing was blood. These receptors came from a woman younger than 30 with Graves' hyperthyroidism.

This clonotype showed up just a few times. The genes are TRBV30 and TRBJ1-4; D is uncertain. Trimming left V 3 bases short and J 0 bases short, with 2 bases between. Germline-derived CDR1 and CDR2 are GTSNPN and SVGIG (reference sequence). There are 12 residues in the CDR3. In DNA form, the CDR3 reads TGTGCCTGGAGCGCAACTAATGAAAAACTGTTTTTT. Translating gives CAWSATNEKLFF.

V and J are TRBV5-5 and TRBJ2-1; 10 nucleotides match TRBD2. The CDR3 has 17 amino acids. The germline CDR1 and CDR2 sequences are SGHKS and YYEKEE (reference sequence). With V trimmed by 0 bases and J by 3 bases, 6 bases remained unmatched. CDR3 nucleotide sequence: TGTGCCAGCAGCTTGGTAACTAGCGGGGACTTCTACAATGAGCAGTTCTTC. The encoded protein is CASSLVTSGDFYNEQFF.

This clonotype was seen only a few times. V usage is TRBV14 and J usage is TRBJ2-1; 9 bases are a match to TRBD2. Germline V gene data show CDR1 as SGHDN and CDR2 as FVKESK. Unmatched junction bases numbered 3, after V lost 1 base and J lost 8 bases. The CDR3 has 14 residues. CDR3 DNA sequence: TGTGCCAGCAGCCAAGTTTGGACTAGCGATGAGCAGTTCTTC. Residues: CASSQVWTSDEQFF.

This clonotype was seen ten or more times. The chain joins TRBV5-1 to TRBJ1-1; D gene uncertain. V lost 5 bases and J lost 3, with 11 bases in between. This CDR3 region has 13 residues. The V gene's germline CDR1 is SGHRS and CDR2 YFSETQ. The CDR3 bases are TGCGCCAGCAGATTGACACTCGACACTGAAGCTTTCTTT. This encodes CASRLTLDTEAFF.

This clonotype appeared many times. The V and J genes are TRBV3-1 and TRBJ2-3; no firm D call. The CDR3 loop spans 12 amino acids. Germline V CDR1 and CDR2: LGHDT, YNNKEL (reference sequence). V was clipped by 0 bases and J by 7 bases, with 5 bases between them. The CDR3 is CASSQDLNTQYF. CDR3 sequence (DNA): TGTGCCAGCAGCCAAGATCTGAATACGCAGTATTTT.

There are a few counts of this clonotype. A read error may be the cause here, since a much bigger clone is one base away. CDR3 sequence reads: CASGDPYIGELFF. The CDR3 DNA is TGTGCCAGCGGCGACCCATACATCGGGGAGCTGTTTTTT. The rearrangement uses TRBV28 and TRBJ2-2; D call uncertain. With 8 bases removed from V and 7 bases from J, the gap between germline ends came to 14 bases. From germline, CDR1 is MDHEN and CDR2 SYDVKM. CDR3 size: 13 residues.

This clonotype was counted many times. The rearrangement joins TRBV20-1 to TRBJ2-5; D ambiguous. CDR1 and CDR2 from the germline V gene are DFQATT and SNEGSKA (reference sequence). The CDR3 runs 13 residues. V was clipped by 6 bases and J by 7 bases, with 18 bases between them. CDR3 DNA sequence: TGCAGTGCCCCCGCAACCCCCTCGGGGACCCAGTACTTC. Translated, it gives CSAPATPSGTQYF.

This clonotype was found many times. The rearrangement joins TRBV30 to TRBJ2-7, with D maybe TRBD2 (6 bases). Germline V gene lookup returns CDR1 GTSNPN and CDR2 SVGIG (reference sequence). The length of the CDR3 is 16 residues. V was trimmed by 0 bases and J by 2 bases, leaving 17 bases between them. In DNA form, the CDR3 reads TGTGCCTGGAGTGTGGAGGGGTATGCTATTCCCTACGAGCAGTACTTC. Its translation: CAWSVEGYAIPYEQYF.

This clonotype occurred many times. V gene TRBV7-9 combines with J gene TRBJ2-3, with 9 positions matching TRBD2. The V gene end was trimmed by 1 base and the J gene end by 3 bases; junction bases not matched to a gene: 11. CDR3 length: 18 residues. Germline assignment: CDR1 SEHNR and CDR2 FQNEAQ (reference sequence). The CDR3 coding sequence is TGTGCCAGCAGCTTAGAACGTTGGGCTAGCGGGGCGACAGATACGCAGTATTTT. The encoded protein is CASSLERWASGATDTQYF.

This clonotype was counted between two and nine times. The chain recombines TRBV10-3 with TRBJ1-2, with 7 bases fitting TRBD1. There are 15 residues in the CDR3. V gave up 4 bases and J gave up 3 bases; unmatched junction bases: 8. Per the germline V gene, CDR1 is ENHRY and CDR2 is SYGVKD. CDR3 residues: CAISGFEGADYGYTF. The DNA of the CDR3 is TGTGCCATCAGTGGGTTTGAGGGGGCCGACTATGGCTACACCTTC.

The table lists this clonotype with many counts. The chain combines TRBV28 with TRBJ2-5; 8 positions match TRBD1. The length of the CDR3 is 18 residues. V was clipped by 2 bases and J by 1 base; unmatched bases: 12. Germline V gene lookup returns CDR1 MDHEN and CDR2 SYDVKM. The CDR3, as DNA: TGTGCCAGCAGTTTACGCGCTGAGGGACAGGCCCTCCAAGAGACCCAGTACTTC. Its translation is CASSLRAEGQALQETQYF. Full variable domain (rest looked up from reference TRBV28 and TRBJ2-5): DVKVTQSSRYLVKRTGEKVFLECVQDMDHENMFWYRQDPGLGLRLIYFSYDVKMKEKGDIPEGYSVSREKKERFSLILESASTNQTSMYLCASSLRAEGQALQETQYFGPGTRLLVL.

CDR3 residues: CSVQGQSHTGELFF. CDR3 nucleotides: TGCAGCGTACAAGGCCAGTCTCACACCGGGGAGCTGTTTTTT. The rearrangement links TRBV29-1 to TRBJ2-2, with D unresolved. This CDR3 has 14 residues. Trimming shortened V by 6 bases and J by 3 bases, and 14 bases separated the two germline ends. Germline CDR1 SQVTM, CDR2 ANQGSEA.

This clonotype was seen repeatedly, ten times or more. The rearrangement links TRBV3-1 to TRBJ1-5; the D gene is possibly TRBD1 (6 bases). V dropped 1 base and J dropped 7 bases, with 11 bases sitting between them. CDR3 length: 14 amino acids. Germline assignment: CDR1 LGHDT and CDR2 YNNKEL (reference sequence). CDR3 in DNA: TGTGCCAGCAGCCAAGCTACCGGGACACAGCCCCAGCATTTT. Translation gives CASSQATGTQPQHF. Based on the CDR3 plus reference TRBV3-1 and TRBJ1-5, the full variable domain is DTAVSQTPKYLVTQMGNDKSIKCEQNLGHDTMYWYKQDSKKFLKIMFSYNNKELIINETVPNRFSPKSPDKAHLNLHINSLELGDSAVYFCASSQATGTQPQHFGDGTRLSIL.

This chain links TRBV12-3 or TRBV12-4 with TRBJ2-7, with D perhaps matching TRBD1 (6 bases). Trimming shortened V by 1 base and J by 1 base, and 8 bases separated the two germline ends. The CDR3 is 14 amino acids. CDR3 sequence (DNA): TGTGCCAGCAGTTTAGGGGGGCATTCCTACGAGCAGTACTTC. This sequence encodes CASSLGGHSYEQYF.

This clonotype was counted at least ten times. The chain employs TRBV28 and TRBJ1-5, with 8 bases matching TRBD1. This CDR3 is built from 16 residues. CDR1 and CDR2 from the germline V gene are MDHEN and SYDVKM. Unmatched junction bases numbered 10, after V lost 7 bases and J lost 2 bases. The CDR3 sequence is CASNSGSTGGNQPQHF. The CDR3 nucleotides are TGTGCCAGCAACTCTGGATCGACAGGGGGCAATCAGCCCCAGCATTTT.

This clonotype was recorded at least ten times. One junction end does not reproduce the germline sequence, and a read error may be involved. The V gene is TRBV27, the J gene TRBJ2-7; TRBD2 might be the D (6 bases). This CDR3 region has 14 residues. Looked up from germline, CDR1 is MNHEY and CDR2 is SMNVEV (reference sequence). The CDR3 reads CATSQEGGAYEQYF. In DNA, the CDR3 is TGTGCCACCAGTCAGGAGGGAGGCGCCTACGAGCAGTACTTC.

This clonotype was detected a few times. The J gene is TRBJ2-5, the V gene TRBV15; D is undetermined. CDR1 and CDR2 (germline): LNHNV, YYDKDF (reference sequence). The V and J ends lost 3 bases and 4 bases respectively, with 6 bases between them. The CDR3 totals 12 residues. The CDR3 region has the DNA TGTGCCACCAGCAGGGAAGGAGAGACCCAGTACTTC. Amino acids: CATSREGETQYF.

This clonotype has a count of ten or more. The gene calls are TRBV2 and TRBJ2-3; 7 bases line up with TRBD1. J was trimmed by 5 bases and V by 7 bases; bases with no gene match: 3. The CDR3 is 12 amino acids. The germline gives CDR1 SNHLY, CDR2 FYNNEI. The CDR3 here is CASIQGVDTQYF. CDR3 coding DNA: TGTGCCAGCATTCAGGGGGTAGATACGCAGTATTTT.

This clonotype was observed many times. The V and J genes are TRBV7-9 and TRBJ2-7; D remains ambiguous. The CDR3 sequence is 14 residues long. Deletions cut 3 bases from V and 3 bases from J, with 12 bases between. Per the germline V gene, CDR1 is SEHNR and CDR2 is FQNEAQ (reference sequence). CDR3 loop: CASSFSSDDYEQYF. CDR3 DNA sequence: TGTGCCAGCAGCTTTTCCAGCGACGACTACGAGCAGTACTTC.

This clonotype was observed at least ten times. The chain joins TRBV28 to TRBJ2-7; 8 nucleotides align to TRBD2. Germline assignment: CDR1 MDHEN and CDR2 SYDVKM. V lost 2 bases to trimming and J lost 6 bases; unmatched junction nucleotides: 15. The CDR3 is 17 residues long. CDR3 protein: CASSLVRGGRVTSEQYF. Here the CDR3 DNA reads TGTGCCAGCAGTTTAGTTCGGGGGGGGAGAGTGACAAGCGAGCAGTACTTC.

The chain recombines TRBV10-3 with TRBJ1-2; TRBD1 is a possible D gene (6 bases). In germline, CDR1 is ENHRY, CDR2 SYGVKD. The ends were cut back, 6 bases at V and 4 bases at J, with 18 bases in the middle. The CDR3 runs 15 residues. CDR3 protein: CAIREKQGSGYGYTF. As DNA, the CDR3 is TGTGCCATCAGGGAAAAACAGGGCTCCGGCTATGGCTACACCTTC.

This rearrangement joins TRBV10-3 to TRBJ1-1; perhaps TRBD1 as D (5 bases). Germline CDR1 ENHRY, CDR2 SYGVKD. Trimming cost V 4 bases and J 0 bases, with 15 bases left between them. This CDR3 has 16 amino acids. The chain's CDR3 is CAISGGFGGMNTEAFF. The DNA of the CDR3 is TGTGCCATCAGTGGGGGGTTCGGGGGAATGAACACTGAAGCTTTCTTT.

This clonotype was seen at least ten times. The chain has TRBV11-1 and TRBJ2-1; the match to TRBD2 covers 7 bases. The V and J ends lost 0 bases and 6 bases, in that order; junction bases with no gene match: 2. The CDR3 is 14 amino acids. Per the germline V gene, CDR1 is SGHAT and CDR2 is FQDESV (reference sequence). The CDR3 protein is CASSLAGGFNEQFF. For the CDR3, the DNA is TGTGCCAGCAGCTTAGCGGGAGGGTTCAATGAGCAGTTCTTC.

The table lists this clonotype with a few counts. A much larger clone lies one base from this, so it may be a read error. The genes are TRBV7-9 and TRBJ2-7, with 7 nucleotides matching TRBD2. Germline values: CDR1 SEHNR, CDR2 FQNEAQ (reference sequence). The CDR3 runs 15 residues. V shed 1 base, J shed 4 bases, and the junction held 7 bases outside the gene matches. The CDR3 region is CASSLDSPSGYEQYF. The DNA for the CDR3 is TGTGCCAGCAGCTTAGATTCGCCTAGCGGATACGAGCAGTACTTC.

This clonotype was seen repeatedly, ten times or more. The chain is built from TRBV7-9 and TRBJ2-3, with D perhaps TRBD2 (5 bases). V was shortened by 4 bases and J by 9 bases, with 8 bases between the two germline ends. CDR3 length equals 11 residues. CDR1 and CDR2 (germline): SEHNR, FQNEAQ (reference sequence). Here the CDR3 reads CASSSTGTQYF. CDR3 sequence (DNA): TGTGCCAGCAGCTCAACGGGGACGCAGTATTTT.

This chain joins TRBV27 and TRBJ2-3; D might be TRBD2 (5 bases). In germline, CDR1 is MNHEY, CDR2 SMNVEV (reference sequence). V gave up 4 bases and J gave up 5 bases, with 10 bases separating them. The CDR3 has 13 amino acids. The CDR3 loop reads CASSWVGGDTQYF. CDR3 DNA: TGTGCCAGCAGTTGGGTTGGAGGAGATACGCAGTATTTT.

The chain has TRBV5-4 and TRBJ1-1; D is possibly TRBD1 (5 bases). Trimming removed 0 bases at V and 7 bases at J, with 7 bases between. This CDR3 region has 12 residues. CDR1 SGHNT and CDR2 YYREEE come from the germline V gene (reference sequence). As DNA, the CDR3 is TGTGCCAGCAGCTTGGGAGGGGTTGAAGCTTTCTTT. It encodes CASSLGGVEAFF.

The rearrangement links TRBV2 to TRBJ1-2; 7 nucleotides align to TRBD1. V dropped 1 base and J dropped 2; count of bases not matched to a gene: 4. Germline V gene sequence: CDR1 SNHLY, CDR2 FYNNEI. The CDR3 totals 15 residues. The CDR3 bases are TGTGCCAGCAGTGAAGGACAGGGCCGCAACTATGGCTACACCTTC. Translation gives CASSEGQGRNYGYTF.

This clonotype was seen a handful of times. The chain links TRBV2 to TRBJ2-1; tentatively, D is TRBD2 (6 bases). The V end was cut by 7 bases, the J end by 5 bases, with 15 bases between. The CDR3 has 14 residues. Germline loops: CDR1 SNHLY, CDR2 FYNNEI. The CDR3 nucleotides read TGTGCCAGCAATCAGGGACTGGCAAACAATGAGCAGTTCTTC. This gives the protein CASNQGLANNEQFF. Supplemented by reference TRBV2 and TRBJ2-1, the full variable domain reads EPEVTQTPSHQVTQMGQEVILRCVPISNHLYFYWYRQILGQKVEFLVSFYNNEISEKSEIFDDQFSVERPDGSNFTLKIRSTKLEDSAMYFCASNQGLANNEQFFGPGTRLTVL.